Following are 24 T cell receptor beta chains from one sample sequenced in a study of T cell responses to AZD1222 COVID-19 vaccine. Profiled with immunoSEQ multiplex PCR; TCRdb holds only in-frame clones, not every one. The sample includes about 100,000 clones, 92% of them seen just once. Sequenced material: peripheral blood, taken 28 days after the second AZD1222 dose. The receptors shown here come from an adult who received the AZD1222 COVID-19 vaccine.

This sequence joins TRBV9 and TRBJ2-7; no definite D call. This CDR3 comprises 14 residues. The V gene lost 4 bases and the J gene lost 2 bases, with 13 bases spanning the gap. Germline CDR1 and CDR2: SGDLS and YYNGEE. CDR3 sequence reads: CASSPGISAYEQYF. The CDR3 nucleotides read TGTGCCAGCAGCCCTGGCATTTCAGCCTACGAGCAGTACTTC.

This clone is medium-sized. The chain couples TRBV6-4 to TRBJ2-2; possible D gene TRBD2, 5 bases. V was clipped by 4 bases and J by 4 bases, with 10 bases between them. Germline CDR1 is MRHNA and CDR2 is SNTAGT. The CDR3 is made up of 14 amino acids. In nucleotides, the CDR3 is TGTGCCAGCAGTGTAGGGAGCTTCACCGGGGAGCTGTTTTTT. Amino acids: CASSVGSFTGELFF.

V usage is TRBV5-1 and J usage is TRBJ1-3; perhaps TRBD1 as D (5 bases). This CDR3 has 17 amino acids. V was cut by 2 bases and J by 0 bases, with 15 bases left in between. Germline lookup yields CDR1 SGHRS and CDR2 YFSETQ. CDR3 coding DNA: TGCGCCAGCAGCTTTGGGGGGAAGACGAGCTCTGGAAACACCATATATTTT. It encodes CASSFGGKTSSGNTIYF.

This chain connects TRBV19 to TRBJ1-1, with D perhaps TRBD1 (5 bases). CDR3 length: 13 residues. V was pared by 3 bases and J by 3 bases, with 8 bases between. Germline V gene data show CDR1 as LNHDA and CDR2 as SQIVND (reference sequence). The chain's CDR3 is CASSISGYTEAFF. The CDR3 nucleotides read TGTGCCAGTAGTATTTCAGGGTACACTGAAGCTTTCTTT.

The DNA of the CDR3 is TGTGCCATCAGTGAGTCAGTCAGGACAGGTGGGAATAATGAAAAACTGTTTTTT. Its translation: CAISESVRTGGNNEKLFF. The chain joins TRBV10-3 to TRBJ1-4; 7 nucleotides match TRBD1. CDR3 size: 18 residues. V gave up 0 bases and J gave up 4 bases; unmatched junction bases: 11. The V gene's germline CDR1 is ENHRY and CDR2 SYGVKD.

The chain uses TRBV24-1 and TRBJ1-6; D gene unclear. Germline V gives CDR1 KGHDR, CDR2 SFDVKD. V lost 4 bases, J lost 6 bases, and 15 bases lay in between. The CDR3 consists of 16 residues. CDR3 loop: CATSDSRQGSNSPLHF. The CDR3 DNA follows: TGTGCCACCAGTGACTCCCGACAAGGCAGTAATTCACCCCTCCACTTT.

The chain employs TRBV28 and TRBJ2-1; 11 bases line up with TRBD2. Trimming removed 6 bases from V and 6 bases from J; junction bases left unmatched: 7. Germline V CDR1 and CDR2: MDHEN, SYDVKM. The CDR3 has 15 amino acids. CDR3 in DNA: TGTGCCAGCAGAATAGCGGGAGGGCACACCAATGAGCAGTTCTTC. It encodes CASRIAGGHTNEQFF.

The V and J genes are TRBV27 and TRBJ2-7; 7 positions match TRBD1. The CDR3 runs to 17 residues. Germline V gene sequence: CDR1 MNHEY, CDR2 SMNVEV (reference sequence). The ends lost 2 bases at V and 6 bases at J; junction bases unmatched: 16. The chain's CDR3 is CASSLQSGTVFTSEQYF. Here the CDR3 DNA reads TGTGCCAGCAGTTTACAGTCAGGGACAGTATTTACGTCCGAGCAGTACTTC.

The chain has TRBV14 and TRBJ2-5, with a weak D call TRBD2 (6 bases). This CDR3 comprises 16 residues. Germline CDR1 SGHDN, CDR2 FVKESK. V shed 0 bases and J shed 0 bases, with 11 bases lying between them. The CDR3 protein is CASSQEAGSYQETQYF. The CDR3 DNA is TGTGCCAGCAGCCAAGAGGCGGGGTCGTACCAAGAGACCCAGTACTTC.

This clone has more than one count but fewer than ten. CDR3 in DNA: TGTGCCAGCAGCCAGGGACTAGCGGATTACAATGAGCAGTTCTTC. Protein product: CASSQGLADYNEQFF. The genes are TRBV5-6 and TRBJ2-1, with 11 bases that match TRBD2. J lost 4 bases, V lost 4 bases, and 4 bases had no gene match. The CDR3 sequence is 15 residues long. The V gene's germline CDR1 is SGHDT and CDR2 YYEEEE. Complete variable domain (other parts from reference TRBV5-6 and TRBJ2-1): DAGVTQSPTHLIKTRGQQVTLRCSPKSGHDTVSWYQQALGQGPQFIFQYYEEEERQRGNFPDRFSGHQFPNYSSELNVNALLLGDSALYLCASSQGLADYNEQFFGPGTRLTVL.

The chain recombines TRBV11-2 with TRBJ1-4; D remains unclear. V shed 2 bases and J shed 8 bases, with 15 bases lying between them. Germline loops: CDR1 SGHAT, CDR2 FQNNGV. The length of the CDR3 is 15 residues. The CDR3: CASSLFERNGEKLFF. CDR3 in DNA: TGTGCCAGCAGCTTATTTGAGCGGAATGGAGAAAAACTGTTTTTT.

This clone was found once. This chain uses TRBV5-1 with TRBJ2-1, with D possibly being TRBD1 (6 bases). The CDR3 is 16 amino acids. V lost 0 bases and J lost 2, with 12 bases in between. CDR1 and CDR2 (germline): SGHRS, YFSETQ. CDR3 protein: CASSLVAGDTYNEQFF. DNA of the CDR3: TGCGCCAGCAGCTTGGTGGCAGGGGATACCTACAATGAGCAGTTCTTC.

With regard to this clone: The identical CDR3 is also encoded by other nucleotide sequences in the sample. The J gene is TRBJ1-1, the V gene TRBV6-5; no definite D call. Looked up from germline, CDR1 is MNHEY and CDR2 is SVGAGI. The V end lost 6 bases, the J end lost 2 bases, and 10 bases lay between the germline ends. This CDR3 region has 13 residues. The CDR3 sequence: CASRHRVNTEAFF. In nucleotides, the CDR3 is TGTGCCAGCAGGCACAGAGTAAACACTGAAGCTTTCTTT.

This chain joins TRBV12-2 and TRBJ2-5; whether TRBD2, the table's D call, matches the DNA was not checked. TRBV12-2 is a pseudogene segment. This CDR3 contains 16 residues. The CDR3 DNA reads as TGTGCAAGTCGCTTAGCTCCGGGGAAGCACCAAGAGACCCAGTACTTC. Translation: CASRLAPGKHQETQYF.

This chain links TRBV3-1 (or the pseudogene TRBV3-2) with TRBJ2-1; D not certain. This CDR3 is built from 14 residues. Germline CDR1 reads LGHDT; CDR2 reads YNNKEL (reference sequence). V was trimmed by 0 bases and J by 10 bases, leaving 13 bases between them. CDR3 sequence reads: CASSQELMVQEQFF. CDR3 coding DNA: TGTGCCAGCAGCCAAGAGTTGATGGTTCAGGAGCAGTTCTTC.

This chain links TRBV3-1 (or the pseudogene TRBV3-2) with TRBJ2-7; 8 bases align to TRBD1. CDR3 length: 15 residues. V was pared by 1 base and J by 1 base, with 3 bases of the junction left unmatched. CDR1 and CDR2 from the germline V gene are LGHDT and YNNKEL (reference sequence). CDR3 sequence: CASSQGRQGSYEQYF. CDR3 coding DNA: TGTGCCAGCAGCCAAGGGAGACAGGGGTCCTACGAGCAGTACTTC.

This chain uses TRBV12-5 with TRBJ1-1, with D unresolved. The V and J ends lost 7 bases and 5 bases respectively, with 11 bases between them. Germline lookup yields CDR1 LGHNT and CDR2 FRNRAP. This CDR3 is 12 amino acids long. DNA of the CDR3: TGTGCTAGTGCCCTTGACTGGACTGAAGCTTTCTTT. Protein sequence: CASALDWTEAFF.

CDR3 sequence: CASSRDRAYNSPLHF. In DNA, the CDR3 is TGTGCCAGCAGCCGCGATAGGGCCTATAATTCACCCCTCCACTTT. The chain has TRBV7-2 and TRBJ1-6; D is unclear. V was clipped by 5 bases and J by 2 bases, with 10 bases between them. The CDR3 is made up of 15 amino acids. Germline V gene data show CDR1 as SGHTA and CDR2 as FQGNSA.

The chain couples TRBV5-1 to TRBJ1-1; the D is unclear. The germline V gene encodes CDR1 SGHRS and CDR2 YFSETQ. There are 14 residues in the CDR3. Trimming shortened V by 4 bases and J by 1 base, and 11 bases separated the two germline ends. In DNA form, the CDR3 reads TGCGCCAGCAGCCCAAATCCAGGGAACACTGAAGCTTTCTTT. This translates into CASSPNPGNTEAFF.

This clone occurred once. This sample also contains other DNA sequences that code for the same CDR3. The gene calls are TRBV5-1 and TRBJ2-7; possible D gene TRBD1, 6 bases. Trimming took 0 bases from V and 6 from J, leaving 13 bases between them. The CDR3 totals 14 residues. Germline V lookup: CDR1 SGHRS, CDR2 YFSETQ. CDR3 residues: CASSLGTAQGEQYF. The CDR3 region has the DNA TGCGCCAGCAGCTTGGGGACAGCTCAGGGCGAGCAGTACTTC.

CDR3: CATSGGARQPQHF. The CDR3 DNA reads TGTGCCACCTCAGGGGGCGCGCGGCAGCCCCAGCATTTT. The V and J genes are TRBV19 and TRBJ1-5, with 8 bases lining up with TRBD1. After removal of 10 bases from V and 7 bases from J, the junction contained 9 bases not matched to a gene. CDR1 is LNHDA and CDR2 is SQIVND in the germline V gene (reference sequence). CDR3 length: 13 residues.

This sequence joins TRBV19 and TRBJ2-7; D possibly corresponds to TRBD2 (7 bases). V was clipped by 2 bases and J by 2 bases, with 13 bases between them. The CDR3 contains 15 residues. The V gene's germline CDR1 is LNHDA and CDR2 SQIVND (reference sequence). CDR3 DNA: TGTGCCAGTAGTATATGGGGGGGCGGAGCCTACGAGCAGTACTTC. Translating gives CASSIWGGGAYEQYF.

In its sample, this clone was seen once. This chain joins TRBV4-1 and TRBJ1-3; TRBD1 matches at 11 bases. Germline CDR1 reads MGHRA; CDR2 reads YSYEKL. The V gene end was trimmed by 4 bases and the J gene end by 1 base; junction bases not matched to a gene: 9. The CDR3 consists of 18 residues. The DNA of the CDR3 is TGCGCCAGCAGCCGATTAGGGGGACAGGGGGTATCTGGAAACACCATATATTTT. Protein product: CASSRLGGQGVSGNTIYF.

The gene calls are TRBV6-5 and TRBJ1-1, with 8 bases aligning to TRBD1. The CDR3 extends over 14 amino acids. V was pared by 6 bases and J by 7 bases, with 10 bases of the junction left unmatched. CDR1 is MNHEY and CDR2 is SVGAGI in the germline V gene. The CDR3 loop reads CASSRRQGANEAFF. The CDR3 nucleotides are TGTGCCAGCAGCAGGAGGCAGGGGGCTAATGAAGCTTTCTTT.